Each of the 32 T cell receptor beta chains below was sequenced from the same sample in a study of T cells after yellow fever vaccination. Each CDR3 protein gets one entry after TCRdb re-called the 5' RACE reads with MiXCR. The repertoire includes about 350,000 distinct CDR3 sequences, about 8.3% of them detected once, and under 20% sits in the top ten. The sequenced sample was PBMCs, obtained about 41 days after the first yellow fever vaccination. The receptors originated from a man aged 18-30 years who received the YFV17D yellow fever vaccine.

This chain uses TRBV19 with TRBJ2-3, with 8 bases that match TRBD2. J gave up 4 bases and V 11 bases, and 14 bases lay outside the gene matches. CDR1 and CDR2 from the germline V gene are LNHDA and SQIVND (reference sequence). The CDR3 has 15 residues. The CDR3 here is CACESGTSFPDTQYF. CDR3 DNA: TGTGCCTGTGAGTCCGGGACTAGTTTCCCAGATACGCAGTATTTT.

This clonotype has a handful of counts. The V and J genes are TRBV5-5 and TRBJ1-6, with unresolved D. V gave up 4 bases and J gave up 0 bases, with 11 bases separating them. CDR3 size: 16 residues. The V gene's germline CDR1 is SGHKS and CDR2 YYEKEE (reference sequence). DNA of the CDR3: TGTGCCAGCAGCGCACTGGGTAGCTCCTATAATTCACCCCTCCACTTT. The encoded protein is CASSALGSSYNSPLHF.

CDR3 loop: CASSLRGTMNTGELFF. CDR3 sequence (DNA): TGCGCCAGCAGCTTGAGAGGGACAATGAACACCGGGGAGCTGTTTTTT. The V and J genes are TRBV5-1 and TRBJ2-2, with D possibly matching TRBD1 (6 bases). The CDR3 has 16 residues. Germline assignment: CDR1 SGHRS and CDR2 YFSETQ. Trimming stripped 1 base from V and 1 base from J, with 11 bases between.

The chain uses TRBV5-1 and TRBJ2-5; no clear D. V lost 1 base to trimming and J lost 2 bases, with 9 bases between them. The CDR3 is 14 amino acids. Per germline, CDR1 SGHRS and CDR2 YFSETQ. CDR3 nucleotides: TGCGCCAGCAGCTTGTTCACAGATCAAGAGACCCAGTACTTC. It specifies CASSLFTDQETQYF.

This clonotype was counted many times. The chain is built from TRBV12-3 or TRBV12-4 and TRBJ2-1; D not certain. The CDR3 contains 11 residues. Trimming removed 6 bases from V and 7 bases from J, with 7 bases in between. CDR3 DNA sequence: TGTGCCAGCAGAGAGCGAAATGAGCAGTTCTTC. Translating gives CASRERNEQFF.

This sequence joins TRBV5-4 and TRBJ2-7, with D unclear. This CDR3 is built from 13 residues. Trimming removed 4 bases at V and 0 bases at J, with 8 bases between. Germline V gene data show CDR1 as SGHNT and CDR2 as YYREEE (reference sequence). DNA of the CDR3: TGTGCCAGCAGCGTAGGGAACTCCTACGAGCAGTACTTC. Translating it yields CASSVGNSYEQYF.

The chain has TRBV5-5 and TRBJ2-7; no reliable D call. Germline assignment: CDR1 SGHKS and CDR2 YYEKEE (reference sequence). Deletions cut 3 bases from V and 3 bases from J, with 16 bases between. This CDR3 is built from 15 residues. This CDR3 is CASSSPGRTLYEQYV. The CDR3, as DNA: TGTGCCAGCAGCTCACCCGGACGGACCCTCTACGAGCAGTACGTC.

The CDR3 sequence: CASSLAPGLEMTGELFF. The CDR3 DNA sequence: TGCGCCAGCAGCTTGGCCCCGGGACTAGAGATGACCGGGGAGCTGTTTTTT. J is TRBJ2-2 and V is TRBV5-1; 8 nucleotides match TRBD2. V shed 0 bases, J shed 5 bases, and the junction held 9 bases outside the gene matches. The CDR3 is made up of 17 amino acids. The germline CDR1 and CDR2 sequences are SGHRS and YFSETQ.

This clonotype has ten or more counts. The chain carries TRBV7-9 and TRBJ2-7, with D perhaps matching TRBD1 (6 bases). Trimming pared 5 bases from V and 7 bases from J, leaving 15 bases between. Per the germline V gene, CDR1 is SEHNR and CDR2 is FQNEAQ (reference sequence). This CDR3 comprises 13 residues. The CDR3 nucleotides are TGTGCCAGCAGCCCTCAGGGGCGACGGGAGCAGTACTTC. This gives the protein CASSPQGRREQYF.

V is TRBV27 and J is TRBJ1-5; D remains ambiguous. Germline assignment: CDR1 MNHEY and CDR2 SMNVEV (reference sequence). V lost 0 bases and J 5 bases, leaving 14 bases between the germline ends. CDR3 length: 16 amino acids. CDR3 in amino acids: CASSLSKVGRDQPQHF. Written as DNA, the CDR3 is TGTGCCAGCAGTTTATCGAAGGTGGGGAGGGATCAGCCCCAGCATTTT.

As concerns this clonotype: This may stem from a read error, because a much larger clone lies one nucleotide away. The chain has TRBV5-6 and TRBJ1-6; D unresolved. Germline V lookup: CDR1 SGHDT, CDR2 YYEEEE. V lost 3 bases to trimming and J lost 10 bases, with 14 bases between them. CDR3 length equals 14 residues. The CDR3 protein is CASSYFNIRSPLHF. DNA of the CDR3: TGTGCCAGCAGCTACTTTAACATAAGATCACCCCTCCACTTT.

Remarks on this clonotype: At one end, the junction sequence differs from germline, possibly due to a read error. The V call is TRBV6-2 or TRBV6-3, the J call TRBJ1-2, with TRBD1 matching over 8 bases. The germline gives CDR1 MNHEY, CDR2 SVGEGT. The CDR3 length is 14 residues. CDR3 sequence (DNA): TGTGCCAGCAGTTCGACAGGGGCCTACTATGCCTACACCTTC. Translated, it gives CASSSTGAYYAYTF.

The rearrangement uses TRBV6-1 and TRBJ1-2; D possibly corresponds to TRBD1 (5 bases). Germline CDR1 and CDR2: MNHNS and SASEGT. The CDR3 has 14 amino acids. Trimming took 7 bases from V and 2 from J, leaving 14 bases between them. Written as DNA, the CDR3 is TGTGCCAGCACCTTAGGGGAGAGGAACTATGGCTACACCTTC. Translated, it gives CASTLGERNYGYTF.

V and J are TRBV4-2 and TRBJ2-1, with D possibly matching TRBD1 (5 bases). In germline, CDR1 is LGHNA, CDR2 YNFKEQ. Trimming took off 2 bases at V and 0 bases at J, with 11 bases between the two ends. CDR3 length equals 16 residues. The CDR3 DNA is TGTGCCAGCAGCCAACAACAGGCCTCCTCCTACAATGAGCAGTTCTTC. Translating gives CASSQQQASSYNEQFF.

The chain employs TRBV4-1 and TRBJ2-5; D assignment may be TRBD1 or TRBD2 (5 bases each). Trimming stripped 3 bases from V and 5 bases from J, with 25 bases between. The germline V gene has CDR1 MGHRA and CDR2 YSYEKL. The CDR3 length is 18 residues. The CDR3 is CASSHTPPGADIRETQYF. The DNA of the CDR3 is TGCGCCAGCAGCCATACACCGCCCGGGGCAGACATCCGGGAGACCCAGTACTTC.

This clonotype has a handful of counts. In nucleotides, the CDR3 is TGTGCCAGCAGCTTGATGGGGGCGAGCACCGGGGAGCTGTTTTTT. It yields the protein CASSLMGASTGELFF. The gene calls are TRBV5-5 and TRBJ2-2; the D gene is possibly TRBD1 (6 bases). This CDR3 is 15 amino acids long. Trimming took off 1 base at V and 4 bases at J, with 11 bases between the two ends. Germline assignment: CDR1 SGHKS and CDR2 YYEKEE (reference sequence).

This clonotype was seen more than once but under ten times. This chain links TRBV10-1 with TRBJ2-2; TRBD2 agrees at 7 bases. The CDR3 sequence is 16 residues long. Germline lookup yields CDR1 WNHNN and CDR2 SYGVQD (reference sequence). The V and J ends lost 6 bases and 0 bases, in that order; junction bases with no gene match: 7. The CDR3 sequence is CASRSGGGTNTGELFF. The CDR3 nucleotides are TGCGCCAGCAGGAGTGGCGGGGGTACGAACACCGGGGAGCTGTTTTTT.

The V gene is TRBV7-9, the J gene TRBJ1-5; the D is unclear. The germline V and J ends were trimmed by 4 bases and 2 bases, with 12 bases remaining between them. Germline V gives CDR1 SEHNR, CDR2 FQNEAQ (reference sequence). The CDR3 is made up of 15 amino acids. This CDR3 is CASSSGRAGNQPQHF. CDR3 DNA: TGTGCCAGCAGCTCCGGTCGGGCGGGCAATCAGCCCCAGCATTTT.

This clonotype has a handful of counts. The chain has TRBV4-1 and TRBJ1-2, with 7 bases that match TRBD1. Trimming cost V 0 bases and J 2 bases; bases outside gene matches: 6. The germline V gene has CDR1 MGHRA and CDR2 YSYEKL. The CDR3 has 16 amino acids. This chain's CDR3 is CASSQDGGQTNYGYTF. In nucleotides, the CDR3 is TGCGCCAGCAGCCAAGATGGGGGACAGACGAACTATGGCTACACCTTC.

The chain links TRBV12-3 or TRBV12-4 to TRBJ2-5; 9 bases are shared with TRBD1. CDR3 length: 15 residues. Trimming cost V 6 bases and J 6 bases; bases outside gene matches: 11. The CDR3 DNA reads TGTGCCAGCAGCCGAGGGACAGGGCTAACGAAGACCCAGTACTTC. This translates into CASSRGTGLTKTQYF.

The chain employs TRBV5-1 and TRBJ2-7, with D perhaps TRBD2 (5 bases). CDR1 is SGHRS and CDR2 is YFSETQ in the germline V gene. Trimming took off 4 bases at V and 3 bases at J, with 17 bases between the two ends. The CDR3 covers 15 residues. CDR3 nucleotides: TGCGCCAGCAGCGGGAGTAGTGTGGGTTTCTACGAGCAGTACTTC. Amino acids: CASSGSSVGFYEQYF.

This clonotype was seen a few times. The rearrangement joins TRBV4-1 to TRBJ2-6; no clear D gene. This CDR3 has 21 amino acids. In germline, CDR1 is MGHRA, CDR2 YSYEKL. Trimming removed 0 bases from V and 0 bases from J, with 21 bases in between. The CDR3 sequence: CASSQDEPDIVKSSGANVLTF. The CDR3 DNA is TGCGCCAGCAGCCAAGATGAGCCAGATATCGTAAAAAGCTCTGGGGCCAACGTCCTGACTTTC.

The chain couples TRBV12-3 or TRBV12-4 to TRBJ2-3; a weak D match, TRBD1 (5 bases). CDR3 length: 16 residues. The V end was cut by 6 bases, the J end by 0 bases, with 16 bases between. The CDR3 loop is CASSPPTAISTDTQYF. The CDR3, as DNA: TGTGCCAGCAGCCCTCCGACAGCGATCAGCACAGATACGCAGTATTTT.

This clonotype was found many times. The V gene is TRBV12-3 or TRBV12-4, the J gene TRBJ1-2; no clear D. The V end was cut by 5 bases, the J end by 1 base, with 8 bases between. This CDR3 region has 13 residues. The CDR3 loop is CASSQTLNYGYTF. The CDR3 DNA reads as TGTGCCAGCAGTCAGACACTTAACTATGGCTACACCTTC.

This rearrangement joins TRBV4-1 to TRBJ2-7; tentative D call: TRBD1 (6 bases). The CDR3 is 16 amino acids. V dropped 1 base and J dropped 5 bases, with 18 bases sitting between them. CDR1 MGHRA and CDR2 YSYEKL come from the germline V gene. In DNA, the CDR3 is TGCGCCAGCAGCCAAGGAACCACAGGGTATCTTGACGAGCAGTACGTC. Its translation is CASSQGTTGYLDEQYV.

The chain has TRBV5-1 and TRBJ2-3; no firm D call. Germline CDR1 and CDR2: SGHRS and YFSETQ. Trimming stripped 7 bases from V and 1 base from J, with 10 bases between. The CDR3 runs to 13 residues. The CDR3 DNA reads TGCGCCAGCGAGCGAGATGGCACAGATACGCAGTATTTT. Its translation: CASERDGTDTQYF. Based on the CDR3 plus reference TRBV5-1 and TRBJ2-3, the full variable domain is KAGVTQTPRYLIKTRGQQVTLSCSPISGHRSVSWYQQTPGQGLQFLFEYFSETQRNKGNFPGRFSGRQFSNSRSEMNVSTLELGDSALYLCASERDGTDTQYFGPGTRLTVL.

The chain joins TRBV15 to TRBJ2-7, with a possible D match to TRBD2 (6 bases). V was shortened by 0 bases and J by 6 bases, with 18 bases between the two germline ends. The CDR3 spans 16 residues. Germline CDR1 is LNHNV and CDR2 is YYDKDF (reference sequence). CDR3 bases: TGTGCCACCAGCAGAGATTTGTGGGCAGGGCGGGGCGAGCAGTACTTC. Protein sequence: CATSRDLWAGRGEQYF.

This clonotype was seen more than once but under ten times. The chain has TRBV7-9 and TRBJ2-7; 9 bases line up with TRBD2. Germline values: CDR1 SEHNR, CDR2 FQNEAQ (reference sequence). This CDR3 is built from 15 residues. The junction had 5 bases not matched to a gene; V was cut back by 5 bases and J by 0 bases. CDR3 protein: CASSISGGSSYEQYV. In nucleotides, the CDR3 is TGTGCCAGCAGCATTAGCGGGGGTAGCTCCTACGAGCAGTACGTC.

The CDR3 sequence is CASSHRFSYEQYF. For the CDR3, the DNA is TGTGCCAGCAGCCACCGATTCTCCTACGAGCAGTACTTC. The rearrangement uses TRBV14 and TRBJ2-7; D ambiguous. The ends were cut back, 3 bases at V and 0 bases at J, with 6 bases in the middle. The V gene's germline CDR1 is SGHDN and CDR2 FVKESK. This CDR3 is built from 13 residues.

This chain uses TRBV19 with TRBJ1-2; D is undetermined. The CDR3 extends over 14 amino acids. V was shortened by 5 bases and J by 8 bases, with 18 bases between the two germline ends. The V gene's germline CDR1 is LNHDA and CDR2 SQIVND (reference sequence). Here the CDR3 reads CASSPRQAPTGYTF. CDR3 nucleotide sequence: TGTGCCAGTAGTCCCAGACAAGCGCCCACGGGCTACACCTTC. The full variable domain, completed using reference TRBV19 and TRBJ1-2, is DGGITQSPKYLFRKEGQNVTLSCEQNLNHDAMYWYRQDPGQGLRLIYYSQIVNDFQKGDIAEGYSVSREKKESFPLTVTSAQKNPTAFYLCASSPRQAPTGYTFGSGTRLTVV.

This clonotype appeared a few times. This chain connects TRBV12-3 or TRBV12-4 to TRBJ1-3; tentatively, D is TRBD1 (5 bases). The CDR3 spans 14 residues. V shed 3 bases and J shed 6 bases, with 12 bases lying between them. The CDR3 sequence: CASSLGGSENTIYF. CDR3 in DNA: TGTGCCAGCAGTTTGGGGGGGAGTGAAAACACCATATATTTT.

The CDR3 protein is CASSTERGGRETQYF. The CDR3 bases are TGTGCCAGCAGCACCGAAAGAGGGGGGAGAGAGACCCAGTACTTC. The genes are TRBV7-8 and TRBJ2-5; possibly TRBD1 or TRBD2 for D (6 bases each). Trimming cost V 5 bases and J 4 bases, with 17 bases left between them. Germline V gene lookup returns CDR1 SGHVS and CDR2 FQNEAQ. The length of the CDR3 is 15 residues.